Shown below are 18 T cell receptor beta chains from a single sample sequenced in a study of CD8+ T cells in alopecia areata. Extraction and reverse transcription of RNA yielded cDNA as the sequencing template. TCRdb keeps only in-frame clones here, not all; method: immunoSEQ multiplex PCR. The sample consists of around 50,000 clones, around 96% of them appearing once. The source was CD8+ T cells sorted from blood, collected at week 0. These receptors came from a human donor with alopecia areata.

The chain joins TRBV4-3 to TRBJ2-1; D unclear. The ends were cut back, 0 bases at V and 4 bases at J, with 7 bases in the middle. This CDR3 is built from 14 residues. Germline-derived CDR1 and CDR2 are LGHNA and YSLEER. The CDR3 is CASSQDRRYNEQFF. In nucleotides, the CDR3 is TGCGCCAGCAGCCAAGATCGGCGTTACAATGAGCAGTTCTTC.

CDR3 sequence (DNA): TGTGCCAGCAAGATAGCGGGGGGACCCTACGAGCAGTACTTC. This translates into CASKIAGGPYEQYF. The gene calls are TRBV27 and TRBJ2-7, with TRBD2 matching 10 bases. From germline, CDR1 is MNHEY and CDR2 SMNVEV (reference sequence). CDR3 length: 14 residues. With 7 bases clipped from V and 2 bases from J, the junction kept 5 bases outside the gene matches.

This chain uses TRBV28 with TRBJ2-7; 14 bases map to TRBD2. Germline V gives CDR1 MDHEN, CDR2 SYDVKM. The CDR3 consists of 16 residues. The trim removed 6 bases at V and 5 bases at J, leaving 9 bases unmatched. The CDR3: CASSPGPGLAGDEQYF. CDR3 nucleotide sequence: TGTGCCAGCAGCCCCGGGCCGGGACTAGCGGGGGACGAGCAGTACTTC.

V is TRBV7-6 and J is TRBJ2-7; TRBD1 might be the D (6 bases). CDR3 length: 15 amino acids. The V gene lost 0 bases and the J gene lost 6 bases, with 15 bases spanning the gap. CDR1 and CDR2 (germline): SGHVS, FNYEAQ. CDR3 in amino acids: CASSLAQGRVSEQYF. In DNA, the CDR3 is TGTGCCAGCAGCTTAGCACAGGGAAGAGTTAGCGAGCAGTACTTC.

The chain links TRBV27 to TRBJ2-7, with a weak D call TRBD2 (5 bases). The V end was cut by 3 bases, the J end by 0 bases, with 15 bases between. The CDR3 extends over 16 amino acids. Germline V CDR1 and CDR2: MNHEY, SMNVEV (reference sequence). CDR3: CASSFSSAVSSYEQYF. In DNA, the CDR3 is TGTGCCAGCAGTTTCTCCTCAGCGGTAAGCTCCTACGAGCAGTACTTC.

The count of this clone is one. This rearrangement joins TRBV11-2 to TRBJ2-7; a weak D match, TRBD2 (6 bases). Per germline, CDR1 SGHAT and CDR2 FQNNGV. This CDR3 is 14 amino acids long. Trimming shortened V by 0 bases and J by 7 bases, and 13 bases separated the two germline ends. The CDR3 sequence is CASSLDLREIEQYF. CDR3 nucleotide sequence: TGTGCCAGCAGCTTAGATCTGCGGGAAATTGAGCAGTACTTC.

This clone was detected once. The rearrangement uses TRBV19 and TRBJ1-1; D is ambiguous. Germline CDR1 is LNHDA and CDR2 is SQIVND (reference sequence). This CDR3 is 15 amino acids long. The V end lost 5 bases, the J end lost 3 bases, and 16 bases lay between the germline ends. CDR3 nucleotide sequence: TGTGCCAGTAGTCCCCTCGGCGATTTGTACACTGAAGCTTTCTTT. Encoded protein: CASSPLGDLYTEAFF.

This clone was counted once. The J gene is TRBJ2-1, the V gene TRBV4-3; TRBD2 matches 12 bases. CDR1 is LGHNA and CDR2 is YSLEER in the germline V gene. CDR3 length equals 18 residues. V lost 0 bases and J lost 10; bases outside the gene matches: 13. CDR3 loop: CASSQDYRLAGVPGEQFF. In nucleotides, the CDR3 is TGCGCCAGCAGCCAAGATTATCGACTAGCGGGGGTCCCAGGAGAGCAGTTCTTC.

V is TRBV19 and J is TRBJ2-5, with 10 bases identical to TRBD2. The CDR3 covers 16 residues. Germline loops: CDR1 LNHDA, CDR2 SQIVND (reference sequence). V shed 3 bases and J 4 bases; nucleotides not matched to a gene: 8. The CDR3 sequence is CASSMWLAGVGETQYF. The CDR3 region has the DNA TGTGCCAGTAGTATGTGGCTAGCGGGGGTAGGAGAGACCCAGTACTTC.

The chain is built from TRBV5-8 and TRBJ2-1; 7 nucleotides match TRBD2. Germline V gene data show CDR1 as SGHTS and CDR2 as YDEGEE. V shed 2 bases and J 4 bases; nucleotides not matched to a gene: 6. The CDR3 consists of 15 residues. The CDR3 region has the DNA TGTGCCAGCAGCTTAACTGGGGGGGAATACAATGAGCAGTTCTTC. Translated: CASSLTGGEYNEQFF.

The chain has TRBV13 and TRBJ2-1; D is perhaps TRBD2 (6 bases). The germline gives CDR1 PRHDT, CDR2 FYEKMQ (reference sequence). Trimming cost V 5 bases and J 2 bases, with 7 bases left between them. The CDR3 extends over 13 amino acids. The CDR3 region has the DNA TGTGCCAGCAGCGGGACTGCCTACAATGAGCAGTTCTTC. This encodes CASSGTAYNEQFF.

The CDR3 loop reads CASSNDRVVETQYF. The CDR3 DNA reads TGTGCCAGCAGCAACGACAGGGTGGTAGAGACCCAGTACTTC. V usage is TRBV28 and J usage is TRBJ2-5; 7 nucleotides agree with TRBD1. The CDR3 sequence is 14 residues long. From germline, CDR1 is MDHEN and CDR2 SYDVKM. Unmatched junction bases numbered 8, after V lost 6 bases and J lost 4 bases.

The chain uses TRBV13 and TRBJ2-7, with TRBD2 as a possible D gene (6 bases). Trimming removed 1 base at V and 1 base at J, with 11 bases between. The germline V gene encodes CDR1 PRHDT and CDR2 FYEKMQ (reference sequence). There are 15 residues in the CDR3. CDR3 sequence reads: CASSLAGVVSYEQYF. CDR3 in DNA: TGTGCCAGCAGCTTAGCGGGGGTTGTGTCCTACGAGCAGTACTTC.

The rearrangement links TRBV28 to TRBJ1-6, with D possibly being TRBD1 (6 bases). V was pared by 6 bases and J by 3 bases, with 9 bases between. The CDR3 consists of 14 residues. CDR1 and CDR2 from the germline V gene are MDHEN and SYDVKM. This CDR3 is CASSLDSYNSPLHF. For the CDR3, the DNA is TGTGCCAGCAGCTTGGACAGCTATAATTCACCCCTCCACTTT.

The chain combines TRBV13 with TRBJ2-7; 14 positions agree with TRBD2. The CDR3 sequence is 17 residues long. The germline CDR1 and CDR2 sequences are PRHDT and FYEKMQ (reference sequence). V trimming: 5 bases; J trimming: 0 bases; junction bases outside the gene matches: 6. The CDR3 DNA reads as TGTGCCAGCAGCGGCTTGGGACTAGCGGGGGACTCCTACGAGCAGTACTTC. Its protein product is CASSGLGLAGDSYEQYF.

The genes are TRBV6-1 and TRBJ2-3; possible D gene TRBD2, 7 bases. The CDR3 loop spans 18 amino acids. V lost 2 bases to trimming and J lost 0 bases, with 18 bases between them. Germline V gene data show CDR1 as MNHNS and CDR2 as SASEGT. As DNA, the CDR3 is TGTGCCAGCAGTGAAACGCTGGGGGGGGGCCGGAGCACAGATACGCAGTATTTT. Its translation is CASSETLGGGRSTDTQYF.

J is TRBJ1-2 and V is TRBV27; D remains ambiguous. The germline CDR1 and CDR2 sequences are MNHEY and SMNVEV (reference sequence). With 8 bases removed from V and 4 bases from J, the gap between germline ends came to 20 bases. The CDR3 covers 15 residues. The CDR3 loop reads CASSDGGGGSYGYTF. CDR3 nucleotide sequence: TGTGCCAGCTCCGACGGAGGAGGAGGGAGCTATGGCTACACCTTC.

The gene calls are TRBV27 and TRBJ2-7, with no clear D. The CDR3 length is 15 residues. V lost 2 bases, J lost 0 bases, and 11 bases lay in between. Germline CDR1 MNHEY, CDR2 SMNVEV (reference sequence). DNA of the CDR3: TGTGCCAGCAGTTTAATTGACGGTAGCTCCTACGAGCAGTACTTC. Its protein product is CASSLIDGSSYEQYF.